This T cell receptor beta chain was identified during a study of T cell repertoires in cytomegalovirus infection. Overall study: Both CMV infection and a matching HLA type were indicated by public TCR beta signatures.

TCRdb re-called the reads with MiXCR, one entry per CDR3 protein. The table includes about 450,000 distinct CDR3 sequences, 31% detected once. Trimming pared 4 bases from V and 4 bases from J, leaving 12 bases between. Germline V lookup: CDR1 SGHRS, CDR2 YFSETQ. The CDR3 spans 13 residues. This clonotype was recorded a few times. The chain joins TRBV5-1 to TRBJ2-7; possible D gene TRBD2, 5 bases. The TCR originated in a human donor in good health (CMV status not recorded). Some clones in this sample may be carry-over from other donors' samples. The sequencing input was PBMCs. CDR3 nucleotides: TGCGCCAGCAGCGTAACCGGGAAATACGAGCAGTACTTC. Translation gives CASSVTGKYEQYF. Full variable domain (outside the CDR3, taken from reference TRBV5-1 and TRBJ2-7): KAGVTQTPRYLIKTRGQQVTLSCSPISGHRSVSWYQQTPGQGLQFLFEYFSETQRNKGNFPGRFSGRQFSNSRSEMNVSTLELGDSALYLCASSVTGKYEQYFGPGTRLTVT.